This T cell receptor (beta chain) comes out of a study of CD8 T cells in Susac syndrome. The authors reverse transcribed roughly 0.5 to 1 ug RNA with random hexamers. Multiplex PCR with immunoSEQ amplified the TCR beta CDR3 across 54 Vbeta and 13 Jbeta. MiXCR, applied by TCRdb to the immunoSEQ multiplex PCR reads, yields one record per CDR3 protein. This repertoire shows about 80,000 distinct CDR3 sequences, around 94% found once; its top ten account for roughly 0.27%. The germline V gene encodes CDR1 MNHEY and CDR2 SVGAGI. The CDR3 covers 15 residues. V was clipped by 6 bases and J by 2 bases; unmatched bases: 5. Age- and sex-matched healthy donors served as the control group.

V is TRBV6-5 and J is TRBJ2-1, with 9 nucleotides matching TRBD2. The TCR sequence derives from a human donor in good health. Sequencing was performed on CD8+ T cells from PBMCs. CDR3 sequence reads: CASSFSGRTYNEQFF. In nucleotides, the CDR3 is TGTGCCAGCAGCTTTAGCGGGAGAACCTACAATGAGCAGTTCTTC.